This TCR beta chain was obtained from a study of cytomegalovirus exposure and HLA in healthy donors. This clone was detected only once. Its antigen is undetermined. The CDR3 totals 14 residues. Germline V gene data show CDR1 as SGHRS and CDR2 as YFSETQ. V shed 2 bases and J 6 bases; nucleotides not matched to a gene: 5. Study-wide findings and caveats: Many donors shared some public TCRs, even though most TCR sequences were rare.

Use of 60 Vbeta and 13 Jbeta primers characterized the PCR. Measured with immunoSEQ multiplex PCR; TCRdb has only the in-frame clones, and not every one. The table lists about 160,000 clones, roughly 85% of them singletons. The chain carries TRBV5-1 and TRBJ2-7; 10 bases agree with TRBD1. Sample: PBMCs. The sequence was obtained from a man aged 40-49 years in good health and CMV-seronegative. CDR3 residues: CASSLGTGEFEQYF. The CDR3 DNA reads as TGCGCCAGCAGCTTAGGGACAGGGGAGTTCGAGCAGTACTTC.